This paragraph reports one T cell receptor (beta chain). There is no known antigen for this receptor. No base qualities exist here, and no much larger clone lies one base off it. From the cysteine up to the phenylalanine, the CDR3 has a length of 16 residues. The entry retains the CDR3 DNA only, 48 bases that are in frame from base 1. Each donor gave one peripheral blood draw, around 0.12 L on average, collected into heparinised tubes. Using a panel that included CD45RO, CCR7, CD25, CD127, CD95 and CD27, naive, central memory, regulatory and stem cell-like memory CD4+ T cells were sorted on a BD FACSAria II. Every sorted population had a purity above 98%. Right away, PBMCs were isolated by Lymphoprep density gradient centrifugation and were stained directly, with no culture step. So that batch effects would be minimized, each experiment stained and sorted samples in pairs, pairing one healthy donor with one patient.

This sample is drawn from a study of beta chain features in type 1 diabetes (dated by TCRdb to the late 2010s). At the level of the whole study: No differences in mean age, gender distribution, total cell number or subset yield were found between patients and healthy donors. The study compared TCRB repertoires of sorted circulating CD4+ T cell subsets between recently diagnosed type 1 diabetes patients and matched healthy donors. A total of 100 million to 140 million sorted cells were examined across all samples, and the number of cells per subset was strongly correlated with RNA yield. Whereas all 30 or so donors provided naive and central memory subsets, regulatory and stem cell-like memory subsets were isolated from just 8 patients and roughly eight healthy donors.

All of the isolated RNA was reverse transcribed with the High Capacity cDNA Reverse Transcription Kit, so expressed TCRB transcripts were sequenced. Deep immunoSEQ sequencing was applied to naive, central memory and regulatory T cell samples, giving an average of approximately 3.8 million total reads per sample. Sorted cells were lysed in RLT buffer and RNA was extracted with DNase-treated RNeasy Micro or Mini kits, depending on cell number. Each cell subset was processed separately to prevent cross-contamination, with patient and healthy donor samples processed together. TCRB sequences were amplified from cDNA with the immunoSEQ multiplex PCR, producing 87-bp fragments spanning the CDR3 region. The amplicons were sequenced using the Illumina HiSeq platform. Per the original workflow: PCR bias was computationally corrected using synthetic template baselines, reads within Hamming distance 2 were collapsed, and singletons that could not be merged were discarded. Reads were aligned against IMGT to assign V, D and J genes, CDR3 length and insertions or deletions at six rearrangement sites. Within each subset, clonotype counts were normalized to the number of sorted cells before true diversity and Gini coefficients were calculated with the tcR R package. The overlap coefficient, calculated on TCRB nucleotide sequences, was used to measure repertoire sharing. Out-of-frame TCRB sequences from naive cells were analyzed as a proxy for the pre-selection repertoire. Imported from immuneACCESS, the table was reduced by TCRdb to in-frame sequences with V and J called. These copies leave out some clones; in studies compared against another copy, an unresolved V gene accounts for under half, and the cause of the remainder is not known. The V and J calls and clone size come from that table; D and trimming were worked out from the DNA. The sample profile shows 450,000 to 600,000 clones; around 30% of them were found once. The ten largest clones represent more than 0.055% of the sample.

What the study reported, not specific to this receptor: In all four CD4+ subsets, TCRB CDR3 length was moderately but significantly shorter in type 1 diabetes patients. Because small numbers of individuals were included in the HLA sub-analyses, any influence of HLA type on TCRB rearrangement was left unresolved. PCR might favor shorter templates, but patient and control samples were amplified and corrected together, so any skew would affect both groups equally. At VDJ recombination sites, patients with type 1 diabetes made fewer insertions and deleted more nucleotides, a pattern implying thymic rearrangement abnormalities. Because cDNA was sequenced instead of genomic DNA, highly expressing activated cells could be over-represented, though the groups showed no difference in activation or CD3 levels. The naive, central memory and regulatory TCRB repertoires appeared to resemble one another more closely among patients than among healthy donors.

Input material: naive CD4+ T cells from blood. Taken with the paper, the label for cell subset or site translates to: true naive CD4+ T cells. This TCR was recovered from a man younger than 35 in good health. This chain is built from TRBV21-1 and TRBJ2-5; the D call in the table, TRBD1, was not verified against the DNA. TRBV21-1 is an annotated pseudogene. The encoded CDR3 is CASSKELAGLQETQYF. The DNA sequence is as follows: TGTGCCAGCAGCAAAGAGTTGGCAGGCCTCCAAGAGACCCAGTACTTC.